This entry describes one TCR beta chain. This clonotype has just a few counts. Its antigen target is currently unknown. No much larger clone is present one base from it, and per-base qualities are unavailable. These data are taken from a study of early T cells in non-severe SARS-CoV-2 infection (dated by TCRdb to about 2021). Study-level background: Because TCR sequencing relied on bulk RNA taken from unsorted whole blood, pairing of alpha and beta chains was not possible. Study-wide findings and limitations: VDJdb matching was skewed toward anti-spike CD8 responses and likely underestimated virus-specific expansions by missing private and CD4 specificities.

Set within a cohort of healthcare workers in London, UK, this nested case-control study involved weekly PCR testing of nasopharyngeal swabs along with blood sampling. Healthcare workers were enrolled in the week of the UK lockdown, from 23 to 31 March 2020, and were followed every week for up to roughly 15 weeks. Library prep was done by 5' RACE. Sequenced on a NextSeq 500. The TCR library protocol attached unique molecular identifiers to individual cDNA molecules to correct for sequencing error and PCR bias. TCR alpha and beta chains were both sequenced, and the abundances of alpha and beta sequences in each sample were closely correlated with each other. The source study handled its data this way. Decombinator V4 was used to annotate TCR sequences for V gene, J gene and CDR3. Expanded TCRs were defined as changing significantly between any two time points under a Poisson model with p below 0.0001. Abundances of TCRs were expressed as counts per million after normalisation to the total number of TCRs sequenced in each sample. MAIT TCRs were defined by TRAV1-2 paired with TRAJ12, TRAJ20 or TRAJ33, and iNKT TCRs by TRAV10 paired with TRAJ18. VDJdb, accessed 1 November 2021, was searched for CMV, EBV and SARS-CoV-2 annotated TCRs, with TCRs annotated for multiple antigens excluded. The raw public reads went through TCRdb reprocessing: fastp at Q25, MiXCR clone calling, in-frame beta chains kept. Merged by CDR3 protein, the rows form single entries marked with the most common genes and DNA. The V and J calls and clone size are TCRdb's, not the authors'. For this sample the table gives 45,000 to 75,000 distinct CDR3 sequences, of which approximately 9% were detected only once. The ten largest clones represent roughly 18% of the sample.

Reading from cysteine to phenylalanine, the CDR3 counts 17 amino acids. Only CDR3 DNA is held: 51 bases, read in frame from base 1. Based on the germline V gene, the CDR1 and CDR2 sequences are MGHRA and YSYEKL. V lost 0 bases and J lost 7 bases, and the count of bases not matched to a germline gene is 6. The sequence joins TRBV4-1 to TRBJ2-1, with 13 middle bases fitting TRBD2. Specimen: whole blood. The TCR sequence derives from an adult who was a healthcare worker with PCR-confirmed SARS-CoV-2 infection or an uninfected control (not recorded which). CDR3 loop: CASSQEVTSGRPNEQFF. The sequenced DNA: TGCGCCAGCAGCCAAGAGGTGACTAGCGGGAGGCCAAATGAGCAGTTCTTC.